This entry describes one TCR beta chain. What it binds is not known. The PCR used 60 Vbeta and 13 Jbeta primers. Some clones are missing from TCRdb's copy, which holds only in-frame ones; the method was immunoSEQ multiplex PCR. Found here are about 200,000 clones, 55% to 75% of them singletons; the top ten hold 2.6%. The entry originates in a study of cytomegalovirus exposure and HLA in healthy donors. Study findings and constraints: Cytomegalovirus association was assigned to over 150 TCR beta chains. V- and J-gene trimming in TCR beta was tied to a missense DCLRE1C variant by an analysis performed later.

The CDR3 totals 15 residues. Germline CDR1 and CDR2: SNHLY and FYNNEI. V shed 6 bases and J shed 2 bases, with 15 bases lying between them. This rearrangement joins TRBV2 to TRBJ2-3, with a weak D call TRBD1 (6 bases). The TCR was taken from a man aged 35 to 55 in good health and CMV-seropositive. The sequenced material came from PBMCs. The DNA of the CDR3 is TGTGCCAGCAGGGCAGACAGGAGCCCCACAGATACGCAGTATTTT. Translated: CASRADRSPTDTQYF. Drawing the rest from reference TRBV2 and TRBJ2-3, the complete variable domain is EPEVTQTPSHQVTQMGQEVILRCVPISNHLYFYWYRQILGQKVEFLVSFYNNEISEKSEIFDDQFSVERPDGSNFTLKIRSTKLEDSAMYFCASRADRSPTDTQYFGPGTRLTVL.